A selection of T cell receptor beta chains follows, all from one sample in a study of cytomegalovirus exposure and HLA in healthy donors. TCRdb's copy holds only in-frame clones and misses some; the assay was immunoSEQ multiplex PCR. The repertoire holds 200,000 to 250,000 clones, about nine tenths seen once, with about 2% in the top ten. Sequences were obtained from PBMCs. The origin of the receptors is a woman aged 18-29 years in good health and CMV-seropositive. Each CDR3 is given with its conserved first and last residue. A D gene is named only where the DNA matches it firmly. Expanded clones are given a class, and other clones once, few, many or no size at all.

V,size,D,J,length,DNA,CDR3
TRBV28,-,-,TRBJ2-7,15,TGTGCCAGCAGTTTTGAGGGGACAAGGCAACTCGAGCAGTACTTC,CASSFEGTRQLEQYF
TRBV6-5,-,TRBD2,TRBJ2-1,13,TGTGCCAGCAGATGGTTGGGAGGGAGTGAGCAGTTCTTC,CASRWLGGSEQFF
TRBV27,-,TRBD1,TRBJ1-2,17,TGTGCCAGCAGTTTGGGACAGCGAGTCACACGTTTCTATGGCTACACCTTC,CASSLGQRVTRFYGYTF
TRBV30,few,TRBD2,TRBJ2-1,20,TGTGCCTGGAGTGGCTCCTTAGCGGGATCGGGCTTTTCGTTTGGTAATGAGCAGTTCTTC,CAWSGSLAGSGFSFGNEQFF
TRBV5-1,-,TRBD1,TRBJ1-1,15,TGCGCCAGCAGCGCCGGGGACAGTAGGGACTCTGAAGCTTTCTTT,CASSAGDSRDSEAFF
TRBV5-4,few,TRBD2,TRBJ2-7,13,TGTGCCAGCAGCCCGGGGGGTACCTACGAGCAGTACTTC,CASSPGGTYEQYF
TRBV28,-,-,TRBJ2-7,14,TGTGCCAGCAGTCAAGGACAGAGCTCCTACGAGCAGTACTTC,CASSQGQSSYEQYF
TRBV4-1,-,-,TRBJ2-5,14,TGCGCCAGCAGCCCCATAGGGGGGGAAGAGACCCAGTACTTC,CASSPIGGEETQYF
TRBV7-3,-,TRBD1,TRBJ1-1,14,TGTGCCAGCAGCTTAACATCAGGGGGCACTGAAGCTTTCTTT,CASSLTSGGTEAFF
TRBV30,-,TRBD2,TRBJ2-1,17,TGTGCCTGGAAGGGGACTAGCGGTTACAGCTCCTACAATGAGCAGTTCTTC,CAWKGTSGYSSYNEQFF
TRBV9,-,-,TRBJ1-3,12,TGTGCCAGCAGCCCCCTCGGAAACACCATATATTTT,CASSPLGNTIYF
TRBV18,few,TRBD1,TRBJ1-2,15,TGTGCCAGCTCACCCTGGACAGGGGGACCCTATGGCTACACCTTC,CASSPWTGGPYGYTF
TRBV7-2,-,TRBD2,TRBJ2-3,18,TGTGCCAGCAGCTTTATAAGCGGGATCCTTACTAGCACAGATACGCAGTATTTT,CASSFISGILTSTDTQYF
TRBV27,-,TRBD2,TRBJ2-1,18,TGTGCCAGCAGTTCAATCCCGGGACTAGCGGTGAACTACAATGAGCAGTTCTTC,CASSSIPGLAVNYNEQFF
TRBV29-1,-,-,TRBJ1-1,13,TGCAGCGCCGGAGAGGGGGTGAACACTGAAGCTTTCTTT,CSAGEGVNTEAFF
TRBV19,-,TRBD2,TRBJ2-1,17,TGTGCCAGTAGTGCCCGGGGGCCACTAGCGGGACTTAATGAGCAGTTCTTC,CASSARGPLAGLNEQFF
TRBV5-4,-,-,TRBJ1-3,16,TGTGCCAGCAGCTTGGCCAGTCAGGGCTCTGGAAACACCATATATTTT,CASSLASQGSGNTIYF
TRBV9,-,TRBD2,TRBJ2-1,15,TGTGCCAGCAGCGTAGATAGCGGGAACTACAATGAGCAGTTCTTC,CASSVDSGNYNEQFF
TRBV29-1,-,-,TRBJ2-1,14,TGCAGCGTTGAAGGTGGGAGCTCCTACAATGAGCAGTTCTTC,CSVEGGSSYNEQFF
TRBV6-5,few,-,TRBJ1-5,14,TGTGCCAGCCCACCGGGGGGTAGCAATCAGCCCCAGCATTTT,CASPPGGSNQPQHF
TRBV30,once,-,TRBJ2-3,13,TGTGCCTGGAGTCTCGACAGGACAGATACGCAGTATTTT,CAWSLDRTDTQYF
TRBV14,-,-,TRBJ1-1,13,TGTGCCAGCAGCCAAGGCAGGGACACTGAAGCTTTCTTT,CASSQGRDTEAFF
TRBV7-6,-,-,TRBJ2-7,16,TGTGCCAGCAGCTCGTTGGTCCAGGGAACCCCCTACGAGCAGTACTTC,CASSSLVQGTPYEQYF
TRBV5-4,-,-,TRBJ2-7,14,TGTGCCAGCAGCTTGGGAGGGAGCAAGGGCGAGCAGTACTTC,CASSLGGSKGEQYF
TRBV5-4,-,-,TRBJ2-7,12,TGTGCCAGCAGCCACGCGGGGAGAGAGCAGTACTTC,CASSHAGREQYF
TRBV19,-,TRBD1,TRBJ2-1,14,TGTGCCAGTACCCGGGACAGGGGAGGAAGGGAGCAGTTCTTC,CASTRDRGGREQFF